What follows describes a single TCR beta chain. Its target is unknown. The data were taken from a study of T cell responses to AZD1222 COVID-19 vaccine. The study, taken as a whole, reports: Repertoires were obtained only post-peak T cell response.

Measured with immunoSEQ multiplex PCR; TCRdb has only the in-frame clones, and not every one. Among around 100,000 clones listed, around 90% were seen once. After removal of 6 bases from V and 4 bases from J, the junction contained 7 bases not matched to a gene. Germline CDR1 is LNHDA and CDR2 is SQIVND (reference sequence). CDR3 size: 14 residues. V is TRBV19 and J is TRBJ1-1; 8 bases line up with TRBD1. The sample was peripheral blood, taken on day 0 of AZD1222 vaccination. This receptor was taken from an adult in good health. In DNA, the CDR3 is TGTGCCAGTAGCAAAGCCGACAGGGGCACTGAAGCTTTCTTT. It specifies CASSKADRGTEAFF.